Below are 20 T cell receptor beta chains sequenced from a single sample in a study of T cell changes during pregnancy in multiple sclerosis. TCRdb keeps only in-frame clones here, not all; method: immunoSEQ multiplex PCR. The data show about 100,000 clones, around 94% seen once. Material: peripheral blood, obtained in the first trimester of pregnancy. These receptors were collected from a female donor with multiple sclerosis, enrolled in a pregnancy study.

The chain has TRBV5-1 and TRBJ1-4; D possibly corresponds to TRBD1 (5 bases). V was shortened by 1 base and J by 2 bases, with 15 bases between the two germline ends. Germline values: CDR1 SGHRS, CDR2 YFSETQ. The CDR3 length is 17 residues. CDR3 in DNA: TGCGCCAGCAGCTTGACGCCTCCAGGGTTCACTAATGAAAAACTGTTTTTT. Its protein is CASSLTPPGFTNEKLFF.

The V gene is TRBV5-6, the J gene TRBJ1-1; unclear D gene. Germline CDR1 is SGHDT and CDR2 is YYEEEE. V lost 3 bases to trimming and J lost 5 bases, with 5 bases between them. The CDR3 is made up of 11 amino acids. The CDR3 DNA is TGTGCCAGCAGCTCTCAGACTGAAGCTTTCTTT. This codes for CASSSQTEAFF.

The CDR3 is CASSYSILNNEQFF. The DNA of the CDR3 is TGTGCCAGCAGTTACTCAATCCTAAACAATGAGCAGTTCTTC. The V gene is TRBV6-5, the J gene TRBJ2-1, with D uncertain. Germline V lookup: CDR1 MNHEY, CDR2 SVGAGI. V shed 0 bases and J shed 5 bases, with 8 bases lying between them. This CDR3 is built from 14 residues.

The chain is built from TRBV7-6 and TRBJ2-1, with D perhaps matching TRBD2 (6 bases). This CDR3 contains 18 residues. Germline assignment: CDR1 SGHVS and CDR2 FNYEAQ. The V and J ends lost 2 bases and 0 bases respectively, with 17 bases between them. The DNA of the CDR3 is TGTGCCAGCAGCTTAAAGTCCGGTCGGGGGAGCTCCTACAATGAGCAGTTCTTC. This codes for CASSLKSGRGSSYNEQFF.

The rearrangement uses TRBV4-2 and TRBJ2-1; weak D call: TRBD2 (5 bases). CDR1 is LGHNA, CDR2 YNFKEQ, per germline. Trimming stripped 0 bases from V and 3 bases from J, with 15 bases between. This CDR3 has 17 amino acids. The chain's CDR3 is CASSQDGAASRYNEQFF. The DNA of the CDR3 is TGTGCCAGCAGCCAAGATGGAGCAGCTAGCCGCTACAATGAGCAGTTCTTC.

There are a few counts of this clone. The gene calls are TRBV18 and TRBJ2-7; TRBD1 matches at 8 bases. Per the germline V gene, CDR1 is KGHSH and CDR2 is LQKENI. The CDR3 loop spans 13 amino acids. V was pared by 6 bases and J by 3 bases, with 4 bases of the junction left unmatched. The CDR3 DNA reads TGTGCCAGCTCCTCGGACAGGGACTACGAGCAGTACTTC. As protein: CASSSDRDYEQYF.

The V and J genes are TRBV9 and TRBJ1-2; 7 bases map to TRBD1. The CDR3 sequence is 14 residues long. Looked up from germline, CDR1 is SGDLS and CDR2 is YYNGEE. J gave up 8 bases and V 1 base, and 8 bases lay outside the gene matches. The CDR3 spells CASSVRGVGGGYTF. CDR3 bases: TGTGCCAGCAGCGTAAGGGGGGTAGGGGGCGGCTACACCTTC.

The chain has TRBV9 and TRBJ2-1; 7 bases are a match to TRBD2. The CDR3 runs to 16 residues. V shed 0 bases and J 1 base; nucleotides not matched to a gene: 4. Looked up from germline, CDR1 is SGDLS and CDR2 is YYNGEE. DNA for the CDR3: TGTGCCAGCAGCGTAGAGGCGGGAGTATCCTACAATGAGCAGTTCTTC. Translating it yields CASSVEAGVSYNEQFF.

J is TRBJ2-7 and V is TRBV28; 8 nucleotides agree with TRBD2. Germline V lookup: CDR1 MDHEN, CDR2 SYDVKM. The CDR3 totals 18 residues. Unmatched junction bases numbered 14, after V lost 3 bases and J lost 1 base. CDR3 sequence (DNA): TGTGCCAGCAGTTTTGTTCCCGGGCTAGCGGGTTTGTCCTACGAGCAGTACTTC. It translates to CASSFVPGLAGLSYEQYF.

V usage is TRBV5-6 and J usage is TRBJ1-2; D gene unclear. With 4 bases removed from V and 4 bases from J, the gap between germline ends came to 11 bases. Germline CDR1 reads SGHDT; CDR2 reads YYEEEE. This CDR3 has 13 amino acids. CDR3 nucleotides: TGTGCCAGCAGCCCCCGAACACGCTATGGCTACACCTTC. It translates to CASSPRTRYGYTF.

CDR3 DNA sequence: TGTGCCAGCAGCTTAGATCCTTACTCCTACGAGCAGTACTTC. Residues: CASSLDPYSYEQYF. The chain combines TRBV11-2 with TRBJ2-7; no clear D. The CDR3 is 14 amino acids. The V end lost 0 bases, the J end lost 0 bases, and 6 bases lay between the germline ends. Germline V CDR1 and CDR2: SGHAT, FQNNGV.

V usage is TRBV6-1 and J usage is TRBJ1-5; 8 bases are shared with TRBD1. V shed 6 bases, J shed 7 bases, and the junction held 5 bases outside the gene matches. The CDR3 sequence is 13 residues long. Germline V gene data show CDR1 as MNHNS and CDR2 as SASEGT. The CDR3 DNA reads TGTGCCAGCAGAGGACAGGGAGGACAGCCCCAGCATTTT. Protein product: CASRGQGGQPQHF.

V and J are TRBV7-9 and TRBJ1-3; D not resolved. CDR3 length: 12 amino acids. Germline V gene lookup returns CDR1 SEHNR and CDR2 FQNEAQ (reference sequence). Trimming left V 5 bases short and J 4 bases short, with 6 bases between. The CDR3 nucleotides are TGTGCCAGCAGCCTAAGCGGAAACACCATATATTTT. It specifies CASSLSGNTIYF.

The chain recombines TRBV28 with TRBJ2-5, with D possibly TRBD1 on 6 matching bases. V was pared by 1 base and J by 2 bases, with 11 bases between. Germline V gene data show CDR1 as MDHEN and CDR2 as SYDVKM. CDR3 length equals 15 residues. The CDR3 coding sequence is TGTGCCAGCAGTTTATTGGACAGAGTGCAAGAGACCCAGTACTTC. Protein sequence: CASSLLDRVQETQYF.

The V and J genes are TRBV4-3 and TRBJ2-7; the D gene is possibly TRBD1 (5 bases). This CDR3 spans 14 amino acids. V lost 1 base, J lost 2 bases, and 9 bases lay in between. Per the germline V gene, CDR1 is LGHNA and CDR2 is YSLEER. The CDR3 DNA is TGCGCCAGCAGCCAAGGGTTACAGGCCTACGAGCAGTACTTC. Protein: CASSQGLQAYEQYF.

J is TRBJ2-7 and V is TRBV5-1, with D tentatively TRBD1 (7 bases). The CDR3 covers 15 residues. V shed 4 bases and J shed 1 base, with 15 bases lying between them. Looked up from germline, CDR1 is SGHRS and CDR2 is YFSETQ. CDR3 nucleotide sequence: TGCGCCAGCAGCATGGACAGGAGGGAATCCTACGAGCAGTACTTC. Protein product: CASSMDRRESYEQYF.

This chain joins TRBV4-2 and TRBJ2-3, with TRBD2 as a possible D gene (6 bases). The CDR3 consists of 17 residues. From germline, CDR1 is LGHNA and CDR2 YNFKEQ. The ends were cut back, 0 bases at V and 2 bases at J, with 15 bases in the middle. The CDR3 here is CASSQEPGLANTDTQYF. DNA for the CDR3: TGTGCCAGCAGCCAAGAACCGGGGCTAGCGAACACAGATACGCAGTATTTT.

This sequence joins TRBV2 and TRBJ2-7; 9 nucleotides line up with TRBD2. This CDR3 is 16 amino acids long. The junction had 8 bases not matched to a gene; V was cut back by 5 bases and J by 0 bases. The V gene's germline CDR1 is SNHLY and CDR2 FYNNEI. The CDR3 is CASSPRTSALSYEQYF. CDR3 nucleotide sequence: TGTGCCAGCAGTCCCCGGACTAGCGCCCTCTCCTACGAGCAGTACTTC.

V and J are TRBV6-5 and TRBJ2-7, with D possibly being TRBD2 (6 bases). Trimming removed 4 bases at V and 5 bases at J, with 12 bases between. CDR1 and CDR2 (germline): MNHEY, SVGAGI. This CDR3 spans 13 amino acids. The CDR3 spells CASSFRGSDEQYF. The DNA of the CDR3 is TGTGCCAGCAGTTTCCGGGGGTCGGACGAGCAGTACTTC.

The CDR3 DNA reads TGTGCCAGCAGAGGGGACACCACAGATACGCAGTATTTT. This gives the protein CASRGDTTDTQYF. The chain combines TRBV2 with TRBJ2-3, with D possibly being TRBD1 (6 bases). Germline V gene lookup returns CDR1 SNHLY and CDR2 FYNNEI. The CDR3 is 13 amino acids. V was shortened by 6 bases and J by 2 bases, with 9 bases between the two germline ends.